The sequence of this T cell receptor (beta chain) was determined in a study of radiotherapy plus CTLA-4 blockade in lung cancer. Assay: immunoSEQ multiplex PCR; the TCRdb copy retains only in-frame clones and omits some. The table lists 65,000 to 95,000 clones, more than 75% of them singletons, with 40% to 45% in the top ten. V trimming: 5 bases; J trimming: 6 bases; junction bases outside the gene matches: 7. The CDR3 is made up of 16 amino acids. The germline V gene encodes CDR1 SGHVS and CDR2 FQNEAQ. The source was peripheral blood, collected from a patient treated with radiotherapy plus ipilimumab. The clonotype was recovered from a human donor with non-small cell lung cancer that progressed on radiotherapy plus ipilimumab. V and J are TRBV7-8 and TRBJ2-1; 13 bases are a match to TRBD2. DNA for the CDR3: TGTGCCAGCAGCGAACTACTAGCGGGAGGGCCCAATGAGCAGTTCTTC. Amino acids: CASSELLAGGPNEQFF. Full variable domain (missing parts from reference TRBV7-8 and TRBJ2-1): GAGVSQSPRYKVAKRGQDVALRCDPISGHVSLFWYQQALGQGPEFLTYFQNEAQLDKSGLPSDRFFAERPEGSVSTLKIQRTQQEDSAVYLCASSELLAGGPNEQFFGPGTRLTVL.